These 32 T cell receptor beta chains came from one sample sequenced in a study of blood T cell repertoires in COVID-19. Libraries were prepared by immunoSEQ multiplex PCR; TCRdb keeps only in-frame clonotypes and omits some of them. The sample has around 92,000 clones; around 84% are singletons. The sequenced sample was peripheral blood. Every receptor here comes from a woman in her sixties or seventies in a cohort sampled during active or convalescent COVID-19.

This clone was observed a few times. The chain has TRBV4-1 and TRBJ1-2, with D perhaps matching TRBD1 (6 bases). The CDR3 length is 16 residues. Germline V gene data show CDR1 as MGHRA and CDR2 as YSYEKL. V lost 5 bases, J lost 4 bases, and 20 bases lay in between. The CDR3 DNA reads TGCGCCAGCAGCTTCCGGATGGACAGCGAAGGCTATGGCTACACCTTC. This codes for CASSFRMDSEGYGYTF.

This chain links TRBV5-1 with TRBJ2-5; 8 bases agree with TRBD1. The CDR3 covers 13 residues. J lost 5 bases, V lost 4 bases, and 4 bases had no gene match. Germline assignment: CDR1 SGHRS and CDR2 YFSETQ. CDR3 in DNA: TGCGCCAGCAGCATGAGACAGGGGGAGACCCAGTACTTC. Its protein product is CASSMRQGETQYF.

The chain employs TRBV7-9 and TRBJ2-3; D gene uncertain. The germline CDR1 and CDR2 sequences are SEHNR and FQNEAQ (reference sequence). The CDR3 runs to 13 residues. Trimming shortened V by 1 base and J by 2 bases, and 4 bases separated the two germline ends. The CDR3 nucleotides read TGTGCCAGCAGCTTAGGTATCACAGATACGCAGTATTTT. Translated, it gives CASSLGITDTQYF.

The chain has TRBV5-1 and TRBJ1-6, with 11 bases that match TRBD1. J lost 8 bases, V lost 3 bases, and 13 bases had no gene match. CDR1 and CDR2 (germline): SGHRS, YFSETQ. The length of the CDR3 is 18 residues. CDR3 residues: CASSYGTGGDDKDSPLHF. The CDR3 region has the DNA TGCGCCAGCAGCTATGGGACAGGGGGTGATGATAAAGATTCACCCCTCCACTTT.

The CDR3 here is CASSPMRGRYNEQFF. CDR3 nucleotide sequence: TGTGCCAGCAGCCCCATGCGGGGGAGGTACAATGAGCAGTTCTTC. The J gene is TRBJ2-1, the V gene TRBV6-5; 7 bases are shared with TRBD2. Germline V gives CDR1 MNHEY, CDR2 SVGAGI. CDR3 length equals 15 residues. V lost 6 bases and J lost 4; bases outside the gene matches: 9.

This clone appeared a single time. The chain is built from TRBV10-3 and TRBJ1-5; D remains ambiguous. The germline V gene encodes CDR1 ENHRY and CDR2 SYGVKD. This CDR3 region has 12 residues. With 9 bases removed from V and 4 bases from J, the gap between germline ends came to 10 bases. The CDR3: CAIRTENQPQHF. CDR3 sequence (DNA): TGTGCCATAAGGACTGAGAATCAGCCCCAGCATTTT.

This chain joins TRBV5-6 and TRBJ1-2; no firm D call. The germline CDR1 and CDR2 sequences are SGHDT and YYEEEE. The CDR3 covers 15 residues. With 1 base removed from V and 4 bases from J, the gap between germline ends came to 14 bases. CDR3 nucleotide sequence: TGTGCCAGCAGCTTGTTGAGGGATCGGAGCTATGGCTACACCTTC. Its translation is CASSLLRDRSYGYTF.

J is TRBJ1-2 and V is TRBV2; perhaps TRBD1 as D (5 bases). The germline V and J ends were trimmed by 6 bases and 13 bases, with 21 bases remaining between them. The CDR3 covers 13 residues. CDR1 and CDR2 (germline): SNHLY, FYNNEI. In DNA form, the CDR3 reads TGTGCCAGCAGGGATGGCAGGGCCCTTTCCTCCACCTTC. This codes for CASRDGRALSSTF.

The V gene is TRBV7-3, the J gene TRBJ2-1, with a tentative D call TRBD1 (6 bases). Germline V gene lookup returns CDR1 SGHTA and CDR2 FQGTGA. The CDR3 is made up of 14 amino acids. The V and J ends lost 4 bases and 7 bases respectively, with 14 bases between them. Written as DNA, the CDR3 is TGTGCCAGCAGCTCTTCCCAGGGGAAGAATGAGCAGTTCTTC. This encodes CASSSSQGKNEQFF. Supplemented by reference TRBV7-3 and TRBJ2-1, the full variable domain reads GAGVSQTPSNKVTEKGKYVELRCDPISGHTALYWYRQSLGQGPEFLIYFQGTGAADDSGLPNDRFFAVRPEGSVSTLKIQRTERGDSAVYLCASSSSQGKNEQFFGPGTRLTVL.

The chain links TRBV2 to TRBJ2-3, with 7 bases lining up with TRBD2. The V segment lost 2 bases and the J segment 3 bases; nucleotides outside the gene matches: 5. The CDR3 loop spans 15 amino acids. The germline V gene encodes CDR1 SNHLY and CDR2 FYNNEI. Here the CDR3 reads CASSEYGRRTDTQYF. The CDR3, as DNA: TGTGCCAGCAGTGAATACGGGAGGCGGACAGATACGCAGTATTTT.

V usage is TRBV4-1 and J usage is TRBJ1-4, with D tentatively TRBD1 (5 bases). Germline CDR1 MGHRA, CDR2 YSYEKL. This CDR3 spans 15 amino acids. Trimming took 0 bases from V and 4 from J, leaving 9 bases between them. Here the CDR3 reads CASSQDPGINEKLFF. CDR3 in DNA: TGCGCCAGCAGCCAAGACCCAGGGATTAATGAAAAACTGTTTTTT.

The rearrangement uses TRBV5-1 and TRBJ1-2; D is unresolved. The ends were cut back, 4 bases at V and 6 bases at J, with 22 bases in the middle. This CDR3 has 16 residues. Germline V CDR1 and CDR2: SGHRS, YFSETQ. The CDR3 is CASSPRPGEVIHGYTF. DNA of the CDR3: TGCGCCAGCAGCCCCCGACCTGGGGAGGTGATACATGGCTACACCTTC.

V and J are TRBV5-1 and TRBJ1-1; the D is unclear. Germline V gene data show CDR1 as SGHRS and CDR2 as YFSETQ. The CDR3 spans 15 residues. V dropped 0 bases and J dropped 3 bases, with 12 bases sitting between them. CDR3 sequence reads: CASSLVGQWDTEAFF. CDR3 nucleotide sequence: TGCGCCAGCAGCTTGGTGGGCCAATGGGACACTGAAGCTTTCTTT.

This clone was seen a handful of times. The chain carries TRBV3-1 (or the pseudogene TRBV3-2) and TRBJ1-3; D is unresolved. The CDR3 runs 14 residues. Germline V gene lookup returns CDR1 LGHDT and CDR2 YNNKEL (reference sequence). The ends were cut back, 5 bases at V and 0 bases at J, with 8 bases in the middle. The CDR3 loop reads CASSLLSSGNTIYF. The DNA for the CDR3 is TGTGCCAGCAGCTTGTTGAGCTCTGGAAACACCATATATTTT.

This chain links TRBV5-4 with TRBJ2-1; 8 bases align to TRBD1. Losses at the gene ends were 3 bases for V and 9 bases for J; bases not matched to a gene: 8. The germline V gene has CDR1 SGHNT and CDR2 YYREEE (reference sequence). The CDR3 spans 14 residues. CDR3 sequence: CASSSGQAASEQFF. As DNA, the CDR3 is TGTGCCAGCAGCTCGGGACAGGCGGCAAGTGAGCAGTTCTTC.

This chain links TRBV20-1 with TRBJ2-7, with a weak D call TRBD1 (5 bases). Germline CDR1 and CDR2: DFQATT and SNEGSKA (reference sequence). V was pared by 7 bases and J by 0 bases, with 7 bases between. This CDR3 is built from 11 residues. This chain's CDR3 is CSVRASYEQYF. DNA for the CDR3: TGCAGTGTCAGGGCCTCCTACGAGCAGTACTTC.

This clone was picked up a small number of times. J is TRBJ1-3 and V is TRBV3-1 (or the pseudogene TRBV3-2); D is perhaps TRBD1 (6 bases). The CDR3 consists of 17 residues. The V gene lost 4 bases and the J gene lost 0 bases, with 16 bases spanning the gap. The V gene's germline CDR1 is LGHDT and CDR2 YNNKEL (reference sequence). This CDR3 is CASSRLPPDSSGNTIYF. CDR3 nucleotide sequence: TGTGCCAGCAGCCGATTACCCCCGGACAGCTCTGGAAACACCATATATTTT.

The chain links TRBV10-3 to TRBJ1-1, with D maybe TRBD1 (5 bases). V was shortened by 2 bases and J by 3 bases, with 13 bases between the two germline ends. The CDR3 is made up of 15 amino acids. CDR1 is ENHRY and CDR2 is SYGVKD in the germline V gene. CDR3 DNA sequence: TGTGCCATCAGTGAGGGGGCCGGGGGTTACACTGAAGCTTTCTTT. It translates to CAISEGAGGYTEAFF.

With regard to this clone: Its ends do not fully match the called genes, so a read error is possible. This chain links TRBV7-9 with TRBJ2-4, with D perhaps TRBD2 (5 bases). Germline CDR1 SEHNR, CDR2 FQNEAQ (reference sequence). The CDR3 spans 13 residues. This CDR3 reads CASSLAAWDIQYF. CDR3 DNA sequence: TGTGCCAGCAGCCTAGCAGCGTGGGACATTCAGTACTTC.

V and J are TRBV6-2 or TRBV6-3 and TRBJ2-7; D possibly corresponds to TRBD2 (6 bases). The CDR3 has 16 residues. Germline lookup yields CDR1 MNHEY and CDR2 SVGEGT. Trimming removed 4 bases from V and 1 base from J, with 17 bases in between. In DNA, the CDR3 is TGTGCCAGCAGTTCCTCCGGGGCGGGGACTTCCTACGAGCAGTACTTC. As protein: CASSSSGAGTSYEQYF.

The rearrangement links TRBV28 to TRBJ2-7, with TRBD2 as a possible D gene (6 bases). The V end was cut by 5 bases, the J end by 7 bases, with 18 bases between. Per the germline V gene, CDR1 is MDHEN and CDR2 is SYDVKM. The CDR3 runs 14 residues. CDR3 bases: TGTGCCAGCAGTCCGGGGACTCTCCTCAGTGAGCAGTACTTC. This sequence encodes CASSPGTLLSEQYF.

The CDR3 reads CASSLLGGDSNQPQHF. The CDR3 nucleotides are TGCGCCAGCAGCTTGTTAGGGGGGGATAGCAATCAGCCCCAGCATTTT. This chain uses TRBV5-1 with TRBJ1-5; weak D call: TRBD1 (6 bases). V lost 1 base and J lost 0, with 11 bases in between. The germline CDR1 and CDR2 sequences are SGHRS and YFSETQ. The CDR3 is 16 amino acids.

V gene TRBV29-1 combines with J gene TRBJ1-2; TRBD1 aligns across 9 bases. CDR1 and CDR2 (germline): SQVTM, ANQGSEA. With V trimmed by 7 bases and J by 8 bases, 8 bases remained unmatched. The CDR3 runs to 12 residues. This CDR3 is CSARDRAIGYTF. The CDR3 DNA reads TGCAGCGCCCGGGACAGGGCTATAGGCTACACCTTC.

The rearrangement links TRBV5-1 to TRBJ1-2; D gene ambiguous. The germline CDR1 and CDR2 sequences are SGHRS and YFSETQ. The CDR3 spans 16 residues. V was cut by 0 bases and J by 4 bases, with 16 bases left in between. The CDR3 DNA follows: TGCGCCAGCAGCTTGGATTCTAGAGGAACGGGCTATGGCTACACCTTC. It is translated as CASSLDSRGTGYGYTF.

This chain links TRBV5-1 with TRBJ2-2; 7 bases agree with TRBD2. The V gene end was trimmed by 6 bases and the J gene end by 5 bases; junction bases not matched to a gene: 7. CDR1 is SGHRS and CDR2 is YFSETQ in the germline V gene. This CDR3 has 14 amino acids. CDR3 sequence: CASTRGENTGELFF. For the CDR3, the DNA is TGCGCCAGCACCCGGGGGGAAAATACCGGGGAGCTGTTTTTT.

This chain links TRBV6-5 with TRBJ2-1, with a possible D match to TRBD1 (6 bases). Germline V gives CDR1 MNHEY, CDR2 SVGAGI. The CDR3 runs 14 residues. Trimming removed 7 bases from V and 6 bases from J, with 16 bases in between. CDR3 amino acids: CASTLDRSSNEQFF. The CDR3 region has the DNA TGTGCCAGCACCCTCGACAGGAGTTCCAATGAGCAGTTCTTC.

The chain combines TRBV5-1 with TRBJ1-6; D is possibly TRBD1 (5 bases). The length of the CDR3 is 18 residues. With 0 bases removed from V and 2 bases from J, the gap between germline ends came to 15 bases. The V gene's germline CDR1 is SGHRS and CDR2 YFSETQ. As DNA, the CDR3 is TGCGCCAGCAGCTTGGATGTGCGGAGGGACCCCTATAATTCACCCCTCCACTTT. The encoded protein is CASSLDVRRDPYNSPLHF.

The chain has TRBV10-1 and TRBJ2-2, with TRBD1 as a possible D gene (5 bases). Germline V gene sequence: CDR1 WNHNN, CDR2 SYGVQD (reference sequence). Trimming cost V 0 bases and J 5 bases, with 13 bases left between them. CDR3 length equals 16 residues. This CDR3 is CASSESLGLGTGELFF. The CDR3 nucleotides read TGCGCCAGCAGTGAGTCTTTGGGGCTCGGGACCGGGGAGCTGTTTTTT.

The chain recombines TRBV7-9 with TRBJ1-2; a weak D match, TRBD1 (5 bases). The germline V and J ends were trimmed by 0 bases and 5 bases, with 7 bases remaining between them. CDR1 is SEHNR and CDR2 is FQNEAQ in the germline V gene (reference sequence). This CDR3 is built from 13 residues. Here the CDR3 DNA reads TGTGCCAGCAGCTTAGCGCAGGGATATGGCTACACCTTC. Residues: CASSLAQGYGYTF.

This clone showed up just a few times. The chain has TRBV14 and TRBJ2-2, with no clear D. Looked up from germline, CDR1 is SGHDN and CDR2 is FVKESK. CDR3 length: 13 residues. Trimming removed 8 bases from V and 1 base from J, with 8 bases in between. The DNA for the CDR3 is TGTGCCAGCGCTCCACAGAACACCGGGGAGCTGTTTTTT. Protein product: CASAPQNTGELFF.

V gene TRBV2 combines with J gene TRBJ2-3, with 8 bases identical to TRBD1. Trimming removed 4 bases from V and 6 bases from J; junction bases left unmatched: 12. Germline V gene lookup returns CDR1 SNHLY and CDR2 FYNNEI. The CDR3 consists of 16 residues. The CDR3 sequence: CASSARTGSPMDTQYF. CDR3 coding DNA: TGTGCCAGCAGTGCCCGGACAGGGTCACCGATGGATACGCAGTATTTT.

This chain links TRBV12-3 or TRBV12-4 with TRBJ2-5; D remains unclear. Trimming left V 6 bases short and J 5 bases short, with 13 bases between. The CDR3 runs 13 residues. Written as DNA, the CDR3 is TGTGCCAGCAGCTTCGCCCTGAGGGAGACCCAGTACTTC. As protein: CASSFALRETQYF.